Included here is one TCR beta chain sequence, with context. The data were produced by immunoSEQ multiplex PCR, yet TCRdb's version contains in-frame clones alone and is incomplete. The sample includes 200,000 to 250,000 clones, less than 90% of them seen just once. This CDR3 has 12 residues. Looked up from germline, CDR1 is MNHEY and CDR2 is SVGAGI. Trimming removed 6 bases at V and 11 bases at J, with 14 bases between. This entry is derived from a study of blood T cell repertoires in COVID-19. The study drew participants aged about 18 to 90 years from approximately 25 US areas. The chain recombines TRBV6-5 with TRBJ1-3; perhaps TRBD1 as D (5 bases). The sequence was collected from a woman aged 40 to 50 who had recovered from COVID-19. The sample consisted of PBMCs or T cells enriched from blood (not recorded which). This chain's CDR3 is CASSQWGTAIYF. DNA for the CDR3: TGTGCCAGCAGCCAATGGGGCACCGCCATATATTTT.